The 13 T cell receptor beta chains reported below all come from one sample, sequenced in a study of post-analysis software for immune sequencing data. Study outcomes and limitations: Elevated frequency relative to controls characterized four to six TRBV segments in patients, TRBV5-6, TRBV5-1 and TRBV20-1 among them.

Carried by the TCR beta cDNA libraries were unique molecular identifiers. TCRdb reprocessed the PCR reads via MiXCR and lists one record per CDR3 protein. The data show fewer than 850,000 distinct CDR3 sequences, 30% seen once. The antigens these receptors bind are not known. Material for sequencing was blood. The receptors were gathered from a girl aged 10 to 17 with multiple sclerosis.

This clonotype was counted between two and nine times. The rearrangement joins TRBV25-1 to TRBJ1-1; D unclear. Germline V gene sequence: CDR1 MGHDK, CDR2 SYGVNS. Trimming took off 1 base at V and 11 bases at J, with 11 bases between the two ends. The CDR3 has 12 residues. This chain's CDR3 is CASSESPLAAFF. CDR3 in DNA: TGTGCCAGCAGTGAATCTCCCCTCGCGGCTTTCTTT.

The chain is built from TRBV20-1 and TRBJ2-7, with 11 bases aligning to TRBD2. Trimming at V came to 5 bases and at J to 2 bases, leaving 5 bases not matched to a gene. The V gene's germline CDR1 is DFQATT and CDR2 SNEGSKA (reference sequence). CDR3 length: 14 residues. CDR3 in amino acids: CSAATSGSPYEQYF. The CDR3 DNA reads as TGCAGTGCTGCCACTAGCGGGAGCCCCTACGAGCAGTACTTC.

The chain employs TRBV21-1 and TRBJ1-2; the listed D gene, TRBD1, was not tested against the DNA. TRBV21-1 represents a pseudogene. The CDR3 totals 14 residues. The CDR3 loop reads CAGSTVRTNYGYTF. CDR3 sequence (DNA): TGTGCCGGCAGCACTGTCCGTACTAACTATGGCTACACCTTC.

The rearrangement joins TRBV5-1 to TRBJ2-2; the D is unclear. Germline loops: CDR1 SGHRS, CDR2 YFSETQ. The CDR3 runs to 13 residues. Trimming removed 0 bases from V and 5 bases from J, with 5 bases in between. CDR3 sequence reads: CASSLAVTGELFF. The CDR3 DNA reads TGCGCCAGCAGCTTGGCCGTTACCGGGGAGCTGTTTTTT.

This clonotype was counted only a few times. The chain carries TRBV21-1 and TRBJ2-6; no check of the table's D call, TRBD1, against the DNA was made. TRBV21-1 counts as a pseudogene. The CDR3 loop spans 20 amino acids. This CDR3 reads CASSVSPLTGKGSGANVLTF. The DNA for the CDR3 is TGTGCCAGCAGCGTCTCGCCCCTGACAGGGAAGGGGTCTGGGGCCAACGTCCTGACTTTC.

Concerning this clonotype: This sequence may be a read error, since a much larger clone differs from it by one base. CDR3 loop: CASRYTGAGTQYF. CDR3 coding DNA: TGTGCCAGCAGGTACACAGGGGCAGGGACCCAGTACTTC. The rearrangement uses TRBV6-5 and TRBJ2-5, with 7 bases identical to TRBD1. Trimming at V came to 6 bases and at J to 7 bases, leaving 8 bases not matched to a gene. Germline CDR1 is MNHEY and CDR2 is SVGAGI. The CDR3 length is 13 residues.

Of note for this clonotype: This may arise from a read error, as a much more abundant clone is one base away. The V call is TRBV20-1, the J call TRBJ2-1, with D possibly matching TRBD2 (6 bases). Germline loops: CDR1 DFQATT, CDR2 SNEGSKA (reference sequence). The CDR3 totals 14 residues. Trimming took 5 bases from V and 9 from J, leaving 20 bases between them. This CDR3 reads CSARLRLVTTEQFF. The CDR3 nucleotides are TGCAGTGCTCGCCTTCGACTAGTGACTACTGAGCAGTTCTTC.

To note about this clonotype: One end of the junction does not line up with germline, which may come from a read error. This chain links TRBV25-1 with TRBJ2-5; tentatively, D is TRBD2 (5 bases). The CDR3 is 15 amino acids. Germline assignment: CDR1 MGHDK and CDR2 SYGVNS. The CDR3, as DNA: TGTGCCAGCAGTGAACACCACAACTGGGGAGAGGCCCAGTACTTC. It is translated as CASSEHHNWGEAQYF.

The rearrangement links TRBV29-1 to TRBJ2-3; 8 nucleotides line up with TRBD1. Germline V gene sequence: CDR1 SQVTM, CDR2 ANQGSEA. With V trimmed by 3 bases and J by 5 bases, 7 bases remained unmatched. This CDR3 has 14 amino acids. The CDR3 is CSVESRGRGDTQYF. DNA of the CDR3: TGCAGCGTTGAGAGCAGGGGGCGGGGAGATACGCAGTATTTT.

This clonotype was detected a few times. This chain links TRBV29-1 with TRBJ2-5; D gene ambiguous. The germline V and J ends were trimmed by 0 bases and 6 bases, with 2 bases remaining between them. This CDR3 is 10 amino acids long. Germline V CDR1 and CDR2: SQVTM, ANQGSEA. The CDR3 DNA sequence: TGCAGCGTTGAAGATCAGACCCAGTACTTC. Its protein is CSVEDQTQYF. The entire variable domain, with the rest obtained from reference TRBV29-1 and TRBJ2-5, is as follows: SAVISQKPSRDICQRGTSLTIQCQVDSQVTMMFWYRQQPGQSLTLIATANQGSEATYESGFVIDKFPISRPNLTFSTLTVSNMSPEDSSIYLCSVEDQTQYFGPGTRLLVL.

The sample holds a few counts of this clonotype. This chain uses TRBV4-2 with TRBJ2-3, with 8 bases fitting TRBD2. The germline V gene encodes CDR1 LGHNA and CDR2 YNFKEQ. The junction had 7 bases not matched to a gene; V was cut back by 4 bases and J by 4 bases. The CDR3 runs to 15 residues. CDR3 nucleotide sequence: TGTGCCAGCAGCCCAATAGCGGGGTCCTCAGATACGCAGTATTTT. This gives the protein CASSPIAGSSDTQYF.

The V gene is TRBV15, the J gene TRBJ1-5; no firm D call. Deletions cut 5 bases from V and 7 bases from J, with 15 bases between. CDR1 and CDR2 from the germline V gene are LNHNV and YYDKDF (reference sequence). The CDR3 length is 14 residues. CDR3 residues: CATSGYRLGQPQHF. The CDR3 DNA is TGTGCCACCAGCGGATATCGACTTGGACAGCCCCAGCATTTT.

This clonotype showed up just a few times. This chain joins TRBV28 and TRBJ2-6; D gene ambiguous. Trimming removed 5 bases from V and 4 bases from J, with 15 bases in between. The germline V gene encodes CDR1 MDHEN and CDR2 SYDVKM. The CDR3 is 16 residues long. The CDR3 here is CASSPNRGPGANVLTF. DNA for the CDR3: TGTGCCAGCAGTCCGAACAGAGGTCCCGGGGCCAACGTCCTGACTTTC.